Each of the 24 T cell receptor beta chains below was sequenced from the same sample in a study of shared clonotypes between healthy human individuals. Only in-frame clones appear in the TCRdb table, and some are missing; sequencing was by immunoSEQ multiplex PCR. Of some 1.5 million clones in the sample, around 97% were seen once. Sequencing was carried out using naive CD4+ T cells sorted from blood. The subset here: CD45RA+ positively selected. All receptors derive from a man aged 25 to 40 in good health.

In its sample, this clone was seen a few times. V and J are TRBV28 and TRBJ2-7; D is unclear. This CDR3 has 13 residues. Germline V gives CDR1 MDHEN, CDR2 SYDVKM. The V end lost 6 bases, the J end lost 5 bases, and 14 bases lay between the germline ends. The CDR3 spells CASRLPRKDEQYF. As DNA, the CDR3 is TGTGCCAGCAGATTGCCCAGGAAAGACGAGCAGTACTTC.

The rearrangement uses TRBV6-5 and TRBJ1-5; maybe TRBD1 (6 bases). CDR1 and CDR2 from the germline V gene are MNHEY and SVGAGI. V was pared by 5 bases and J by 0 bases, with 11 bases between. This CDR3 is 15 amino acids long. The CDR3 loop reads CASSLIRGSNQPQHF. The CDR3 region has the DNA TGTGCCAGCAGTCTGATCAGGGGTAGCAATCAGCCCCAGCATTTT.

The rearrangement links TRBV6-4 to TRBJ1-1, with D perhaps matching TRBD1 (5 bases). The CDR3 has 15 amino acids. The V end lost 5 bases, the J end lost 6 bases, and 19 bases lay between the germline ends. Germline assignment: CDR1 MRHNA and CDR2 SNTAGT. CDR3 residues: CASSSDPLGTAEAFF. The CDR3, as DNA: TGTGCCAGCAGTTCGGACCCACTGGGGACGGCTGAAGCTTTCTTT.

The V call is TRBV5-4, the J call TRBJ2-3; 7 bases fit TRBD1. Germline V lookup: CDR1 SGHNT, CDR2 YYREEE (reference sequence). The CDR3 is made up of 14 amino acids. Germline trimming cut 2 bases from V and 4 bases from J; bases unmatched to any gene: 4. CDR3 in amino acids: CASSFTGVPDTQYF. The CDR3 nucleotides read TGTGCCAGCAGCTTCACAGGGGTTCCAGATACGCAGTATTTT.

This sequence joins TRBV29-1 and TRBJ1-1, with D possibly matching TRBD1 (5 bases). V lost 6 bases and J 7 bases, leaving 12 bases between the germline ends. The CDR3 extends over 11 amino acids. Germline values: CDR1 SQVTM, CDR2 ANQGSEA. CDR3 nucleotide sequence: TGCAGCGTGAGGGGTGAAGGTGAAGCTTTCTTT. It encodes CSVRGEGEAFF.

J is TRBJ1-1 and V is TRBV25-1; possibly TRBD1 for D (5 bases). The CDR3 length is 13 residues. Germline CDR1 is MGHDK and CDR2 is SYGVNS. V lost 5 bases and J 5 bases, leaving 12 bases between the germline ends. The CDR3 region is CASSFMGGTEAFF. Here the CDR3 DNA reads TGTGCCAGCAGTTTTATGGGGGGAACTGAAGCTTTCTTT. The variable domain in full, with the rest retrieved from reference TRBV25-1 and TRBJ1-1, is EADIYQTPRYLVIGTGKKITLECSQTMGHDKMYWYQQDPGMELHLIHYSYGVNSTEKGDLSSESTVSRIRTEHFPLTLESARPSHTSQYLCASSFMGGTEAFFGQGTRLTVV.

The rearrangement links TRBV19 to TRBJ2-1, with D possibly matching TRBD1 (5 bases). The CDR3 sequence is 13 residues long. V was cut by 4 bases and J by 6 bases, with 10 bases left in between. CDR1 LNHDA and CDR2 SQIVND come from the germline V gene (reference sequence). In nucleotides, the CDR3 is TGTGCCAGTAGTAGGGGAACAGGCAATGAGCAGTTCTTC. This encodes CASSRGTGNEQFF.

The V gene is TRBV2, the J gene TRBJ1-1; tentatively, D is TRBD1 (6 bases). The CDR3 spans 14 residues. Germline CDR1 is SNHLY and CDR2 is FYNNEI. V lost 10 bases and J 0 bases, leaving 15 bases between the germline ends. The CDR3 region is CATSPDSLNTEAFF. CDR3 DNA sequence: TGTGCCACCTCCCCGGACAGCCTGAACACTGAAGCTTTCTTT.

The V gene is TRBV10-3, the J gene TRBJ1-1, with D possibly being TRBD1 (5 bases). Trimming left V 4 bases short and J 3 bases short, with 15 bases between. Germline CDR1 is ENHRY and CDR2 is SYGVKD. This CDR3 has 15 amino acids. The CDR3 loop is CAISVVSKGYTEAFF. The CDR3 bases are TGTGCCATCAGTGTGGTTTCCAAGGGGTACACTGAAGCTTTCTTT.

This chain joins TRBV5-8 and TRBJ1-2; no reliable D call. The CDR3 has 11 amino acids. V was clipped by 3 bases and J by 10 bases, with 10 bases between them. CDR1 and CDR2 (germline): SGHTS, YDEGEE. CDR3 in DNA: TGTGCCAGCAGCTGGGGTCGGGCCTACACCTTC. Protein product: CASSWGRAYTF. Full variable domain (remainder filled in from reference TRBV5-8 and TRBJ1-2): EAGVTQSPTHLIKTRGQQATLRCSPISGHTSVYWYQQALGLGLQFLLWYDEGEERNRGNFPPRFSGRQFPNYSSELNVNALELEDSALYLCASSWGRAYTFGSGTRLTVV.

Written as DNA, the CDR3 is TGTGCCAGCAGCTTCGGACTAGCGGGAAACACAGAGACCCAGTACTTC. Protein: CASSFGLAGNTETQYF. J is TRBJ2-5 and V is TRBV7-2; 12 bases are a match to TRBD2. The CDR3 is 16 residues long. V lost 3 bases and J lost 4; bases outside the gene matches: 6. Germline CDR1 SGHTA, CDR2 FQGNSA. Drawing the rest from reference TRBV7-2 and TRBJ2-5, the complete variable domain is GAGVSQSPSNKVTEKGKDVELRCDPISGHTALYWYRQSLGQGLEFLIYFQGNSAPDKSGLPSDRFSAERTGGSVSTLTIQRTQQEDSAVYLCASSFGLAGNTETQYFGPGTRLLVL.

The gene calls are TRBV2 and TRBJ1-4, with D possibly being TRBD1 (5 bases). Germline lookup yields CDR1 SNHLY and CDR2 FYNNEI. CDR3 length: 16 amino acids. The germline V and J ends were trimmed by 5 bases and 0 bases, with 13 bases remaining between them. This CDR3 is CASSYRIGATNEKLFF. In nucleotides, the CDR3 is TGTGCCAGCAGTTACAGGATCGGAGCAACTAATGAAAAACTGTTTTTT.

The genes are TRBV6-5 and TRBJ2-1; TRBD2 is a possible D gene (7 bases). The germline gives CDR1 MNHEY, CDR2 SVGAGI. V was trimmed by 6 bases and J by 8 bases, leaving 17 bases between them. This CDR3 comprises 14 residues. The DNA of the CDR3 is TGTGCCAGCAGAGAGGGGGGGGCTGGGTATGAGCAGTTCTTC. Translated: CASREGGAGYEQFF.

The V gene is TRBV18, the J gene TRBJ1-4, with 10 bases that match TRBD1. Germline assignment: CDR1 KGHSH and CDR2 LQKENI. Losses at the gene ends were 3 bases for V and 0 bases for J; bases not matched to a gene: 7. The CDR3 is 18 residues long. The chain's CDR3 is CASSPKTGGPTTNEKLFF. Here the CDR3 DNA reads TGTGCCAGCTCACCCAAGACAGGGGGCCCAACAACTAATGAAAAACTGTTTTTT.

This clone occurred once. The chain has TRBV10-2 and TRBJ1-2; TRBD1 aligns across 8 bases. The CDR3 sequence is 13 residues long. Germline values: CDR1 WSHSY, CDR2 SAAADI. V was pared by 4 bases and J by 3 bases, with 1 base of the junction left unmatched. CDR3 loop: CASSAGGDYGYTF. For the CDR3, the DNA is TGCGCCAGCAGTGCAGGGGGCGACTATGGCTACACCTTC.

This chain uses TRBV5-4 with TRBJ2-5; weak D call: TRBD1 (5 bases). Germline CDR1 SGHNT, CDR2 YYREEE (reference sequence). The CDR3 runs to 15 residues. Trimming stripped 7 bases from V and 2 bases from J, with 18 bases between. CDR3 sequence reads: CASHSVAGLQETQYF. The CDR3 DNA is TGTGCCAGCCACTCGGTAGCAGGGCTTCAAGAGACCCAGTACTTC.

The chain has TRBV5-4 and TRBJ1-2, with TRBD1 matching over 9 bases. V lost 5 bases to trimming and J lost 0 bases; unmatched junction nucleotides: 5. The CDR3 spans 15 residues. Looked up from germline, CDR1 is SGHNT and CDR2 is YYREEE (reference sequence). The CDR3 loop is CASRPGTGSNYGYTF. The DNA for the CDR3 is TGTGCCAGCAGACCTGGGACAGGGTCTAACTATGGCTACACCTTC.

The chain couples TRBV21-1 to TRBJ2-1; TRBD2 is the table's D call and was not checked against the DNA. TRBV21-1 is a recognized pseudogene. This CDR3 region has 16 residues. In nucleotides, the CDR3 is TGTGCCAGCAGCAAAGAATCTACTAGCGGTTACAATGAGCAGTTCTTC. It yields the protein CASSKESTSGYNEQFF.

The rearrangement links TRBV18 to TRBJ2-1, with TRBD1 identical over 9 bases. Germline V CDR1 and CDR2: KGHSH, LQKENI. Unmatched junction bases numbered 7, after V lost 4 bases and J lost 6 bases. The CDR3 length is 15 residues. The CDR3 DNA sequence: TGTGCCAGCTCACTCACAGGGGGCTCCCTCAATGAGCAGTTCTTC. This gives the protein CASSLTGGSLNEQFF.

The chain carries TRBV10-1 and TRBJ2-3; D not certain. Germline values: CDR1 WNHNN, CDR2 SYGVQD (reference sequence). The CDR3 covers 14 residues. V gave up 0 bases and J gave up 1 base, with 5 bases separating them. CDR3 in amino acids: CASSESPGTDTQYF. CDR3 nucleotide sequence: TGCGCCAGCAGTGAGTCCCCAGGCACAGATACGCAGTATTTT.

This chain links TRBV5-4 with TRBJ2-7; D remains unclear. Trimming removed 3 bases from V and 4 bases from J, with 17 bases in between. CDR1 SGHNT and CDR2 YYREEE come from the germline V gene (reference sequence). The length of the CDR3 is 15 residues. CDR3 in amino acids: CASSSQSRGKYEQYF. CDR3 coding DNA: TGTGCCAGCAGCTCCCAGTCCCGAGGAAAATACGAGCAGTACTTC.

The chain has TRBV4-2 and TRBJ2-5, with 14 bases fitting TRBD2. CDR1 and CDR2 from the germline V gene are LGHNA and YNFKEQ. The trim removed 0 bases at V and 9 bases at J, leaving 6 bases unmatched. The CDR3 has 16 residues. Here the CDR3 reads CASSQDGTSGRGAQYF. Written as DNA, the CDR3 is TGTGCCAGCAGCCAAGATGGGACTAGCGGGAGAGGTGCCCAGTACTTC.

V usage is TRBV5-1 and J usage is TRBJ1-1; TRBD1 matches 7 bases. The germline gives CDR1 SGHRS, CDR2 YFSETQ. The trim removed 0 bases at V and 4 bases at J, leaving 12 bases unmatched. CDR3 length equals 17 residues. CDR3 DNA sequence: TGCGCCAGCAGCTTGGCCATGAGTAAGGGGGCAGCCACTGAAGCTTTCTTT. Its translation: CASSLAMSKGAATEAFF. The whole variable domain, remainder taken from reference TRBV5-1 and TRBJ1-1, is KAGVTQTPRYLIKTRGQQVTLSCSPISGHRSVSWYQQTPGQGLQFLFEYFSETQRNKGNFPGRFSGRQFSNSRSEMNVSTLELGDSALYLCASSLAMSKGAATEAFFGQGTRLTVV.

V is TRBV28 and J is TRBJ1-4; tentative D call: TRBD1 (5 bases). The V end lost 3 bases, the J end lost 4 bases, and 12 bases lay between the germline ends. Germline V gene sequence: CDR1 MDHEN, CDR2 SYDVKM. CDR3 length equals 15 residues. The CDR3 spells CASSFVGTDNEKLFF. The DNA of the CDR3 is TGTGCCAGCAGTTTTGTAGGGACGGATAATGAAAAACTGTTTTTT.